This T cell receptor beta chain came from a study of blood T cell repertoires in COVID-19. Study-wide context: Collection of acute and convalescent COVID-19 samples took place in the United States, Italy and Spain.

Profiling relied on immunoSEQ multiplex PCR, and the TCRdb table lists in-frame clones only, not all of them. This sample has about 78,000 clones, with 80% to 95% found just once. The CDR3 spans 15 residues. Per germline, CDR1 LNHDA and CDR2 SQIVND (reference sequence). V dropped 5 bases and J dropped 0; count of bases not matched to a gene: 5. The specimen was peripheral blood. The chain has TRBV19 and TRBJ1-1; 8 bases are a match to TRBD1. The receptor was derived from a woman over 75 with acute or convalescent COVID-19. In nucleotides, the CDR3 is TGTGCCAGTAGTTTCCGACAGGGGTTGAACACTGAAGCTTTCTTT. Its translation is CASSFRQGLNTEAFF.